These T cell receptor beta chains were read from a single sample in a study of neurological immune-mediated disorders. TCRdb re-called the 5' RACE reads with MiXCR, one entry per CDR3 protein. The sample gives 130,000 or so distinct CDR3 sequences, roughly 3.2% of which show up once; 1% to 1.5% is in the top ten. Sequenced input: PBMCs. These receptors originate from a woman under 40 with multiple sclerosis. The CDR3 runs from the conserved cysteine through the conserved F or W. The D gene is left open where the match is weak. Only part of the rows carry a size: once, few, many, or a class if the clone is expanded.

many . TRBJ2-7 TRBV19 CASSGFPYEQYF TGTGCCAGTAGTGGGTTCCCATACGAGCAGTACTTC
many . TRBJ1-1 TRBV20-1 CSAREYRLNTEAFF TGCAGTGCTAGAGAGTACAGACTGAACACTGAAGCTTTCTTT
few TRBD1 TRBJ2-2 TRBV10-3 CAISPGQGVGELFF TGTGCCATCAGCCCTGGACAGGGAGTCGGGGAGCTGTTTTTT
many . TRBJ2-2 TRBV10-3 CAISVTANTGELFF TGTGCCATCAGTGTTACGGCGAACACCGGGGAGCTGTTTTTT
many TRBD1 TRBJ2-1 TRBV20-1 CGAGQGNEQFF TGCGGCGCTGGACAGGGCAATGAGCAGTTCTTC
many . TRBJ1-2 TRBV7-2 CASSPNIGGNYGYTF TGTGCCAGCAGCCCGAACATCGGGGGGAACTATGGCTACACCTTC
many TRBD1 TRBJ2-3 TRBV12-5 CASGPGQGGPSTDTQYF TGTGCTAGTGGTCCCGGACAGGGGGGACCTAGCACAGATACGCAGTATTTT
many . TRBJ2-7 TRBV20-1 CSATPAPSSYEQYF TGCAGTGCAACCCCAGCGCCGAGCTCCTACGAGCAGTACTTC
many . TRBJ2-1 TRBV6-6 CASSYQGGSNEQFF TGTGCCAGCAGTTACCAGGGGGGGTCCAATGAGCAGTTCTTC
few TRBD1 TRBJ2-1 TRBV15 CATSFRDRVNEQFF TGTGCCACCAGCTTCCGGGACAGGGTCAATGAGCAGTTCTTC
few . TRBJ2-1 TRBV20-1 CSARDRLVPGQFF TGCAGTGCTAGAGATCGCCTGGTTCCTGGGCAGTTCTTC
many . TRBJ1-2 TRBV19 CASSIVGRSGYTF TGTGCCAGTAGTATTGTCGGACGGTCCGGCTACACCTTC
many . TRBJ2-6 TRBV7-2 CASSLALAGANVLTF TGTGCCAGCAGCTTAGCCCTGGCTGGGGCCAACGTCCTGACTTTC
many TRBD1 TRBJ1-2 TRBV20-1 CSASGGQTNYGYTF TGCAGTGCTAGTGGGGGACAGACTAACTATGGCTACACCTTC
many TRBD1 TRBJ1-1 TRBV4-3 CASSRAPGTAVTEAFF TGCGCCAGCAGCAGAGCACCCGGGACAGCGGTTACTGAAGCTTTCTTT
many . TRBJ2-1 TRBV6-2/TRBV6-3 CASSFPGIKLNEQFF TGTGCCAGCAGCTTCCCGGGGATCAAATTGAATGAGCAGTTCTTC
many . TRBJ1-2 TRBV7-2 CASSSDGGDYGYTF TGTGCCAGCAGCTCCGACGGAGGGGACTATGGCTACACCTTC
. . TRBJ1-1 TRBV7-9 CASGRHTEAFF TGTGCCAGTGGACGGCACACTGAAGCTTTCTTT
. TRBD2 TRBJ2-1 TRBV7-9 CASSAWTSGRLNEQFF TGTGCCAGCAGCGCGTGGACTAGCGGGAGGCTGAATGAGCAGTTCTTC
many . TRBJ2-1 TRBV5-6 CASSRDGNNEQFF TGTGCCAGCAGCAGGGACGGGAACAATGAGCAGTTCTTC
few TRBD1 TRBJ1-2 TRBV10-3 CAISESITGTVHGYTF TGTGCCATCAGTGAATCGATTACCGGGACAGTTCATGGCTACACCTTC
many . TRBJ2-7 TRBV7-2 CASSLAAASSYEQYF TGTGCCAGCAGCTTAGCGGCAGCAAGCTCCTACGAGCAGTACTTC
many . TRBJ2-1 TRBV20-1 CSARGEPAYNEQFF TGCAGTGCTAGAGGCGAGCCCGCCTACAATGAGCAGTTCTTC
many . TRBJ2-5 TRBV27 CASSLRDGRETQYF TGTGCCAGCAGTTTAAGGGACGGTCGAGAGACCCAGTACTTC
many . TRBJ2-7 TRBV7-9 CASSSGTGLYEQYF TGTGCCAGCAGCTCCGGGACGGGCCTCTACGAGCAGTACTTC
many TRBD1 TRBJ2-7 TRBV7-2 CASSSHRGQGDYEQYF TGTGCCAGCAGCTCCCATAGGGGACAGGGAGATTACGAGCAGTACTTC
. . TRBJ1-5 TRBV6-1 CASSDIISSNQPQHF TGTGCCAGCAGTGATATAATTTCCAGCAATCAGCCCCAGCATTTT
many TRBD1 TRBJ1-1 TRBV7-2 CASSRDRENTEAFF TGTGCCAGCAGTCGGGACAGAGAGAACACTGAAGCTTTCTTT
many . TRBJ1-1 TRBV7-9 CASSPLSGVAEAFF TGTGCCAGCAGCCCTCTATCGGGAGTGGCTGAAGCTTTCTTT
many TRBD2 TRBJ2-7 TRBV6-5 CASSYGLAAYEQYF TGTGCCAGCAGTTACGGACTAGCGGCTTACGAGCAGTACTTC
many . TRBJ2-5 TRBV7-8 CASNIQGLETQYF TGTGCCAGCAACATACAGGGTCTGGAGACCCAGTACTTC
few . TRBJ2-3 TRBV11-2 CASSLDIQGLSTDTQYF TGTGCCAGCAGCTTAGATATCCAGGGTTTGAGCACAGATACGCAGTATTTT
many . TRBJ1-2 TRBV20-1 CSASHVSSYGYTF TGCAGTGCTAGTCATGTCTCTAGCTATGGCTACACCTTC
many . TRBJ2-1 TRBV2 CAHQRVVNNEQFF TGTGCACACCAGCGGGTAGTCAACAATGAGCAGTTCTTC
many . TRBJ1-1 TRBV12-3/TRBV12-4 CASSPIMGRGGTEAFF TGTGCCAGCAGTCCGATTATGGGTCGAGGGGGAACTGAAGCTTTCTTT
many . TRBJ2-7 TRBV7-2 CASSFGGQGYEQYF TGTGCCAGCAGCTTCGGGGGACAAGGCTACGAGCAGTACTTC
. TRBD2 TRBJ2-3 TRBV20-1 CSARVGGRALVTQYF TGCAGTGCTAGAGTTGGCGGGAGGGCCCTGGTGACGCAGTATTTT
many TRBD2 TRBJ2-7 TRBV5-1 CASSSREGPYEQYF TGCGCCAGCAGCTCGCGGGAGGGCCCCTACGAGCAGTACTTC
many . TRBJ1-1 TRBV29-1 CSASAGVDTEAFF TGCAGCGCGAGCGCAGGGGTGGACACTGAAGCTTTCTTT
many . TRBJ2-1 TRBV24-1 CATSDWGNEQFF TGTGCCACCAGTGATTGGGGGAATGAGCAGTTCTTC
many TRBD1 TRBJ2-1 TRBV12-3/TRBV12-4 CASSLDRGNEQFF TGTGCCAGCAGTTTAGACAGGGGCAATGAGCAGTTCTTC